Presented here are 23 T cell receptor beta chains from one specimen sequenced in a study of blood T cell repertoires in COVID-19. TCRdb keeps only in-frame clones here, not all; method: immunoSEQ multiplex PCR. This repertoire shows about 180,000 clones, more than 70% found once; its top ten account for roughly 18%. Sequenced sample: peripheral blood. The source of these receptors is a person aged 65-85 years with COVID-19, enrolled during active disease.

V is TRBV30 and J is TRBJ2-3, with 9 bases identical to TRBD2. V shed 8 bases, J shed 6 bases, and the junction held 15 bases outside the gene matches. This CDR3 is built from 15 residues. Germline CDR1 GTSNPN, CDR2 SVGIG (reference sequence). This chain's CDR3 is CARATGGRAVDTQYF. The CDR3 nucleotides are TGTGCCCGCGCAACGGGCGGGAGGGCCGTGGATACGCAGTATTTT.

This chain joins TRBV5-1 and TRBJ1-1; 7 bases match TRBD1. Germline CDR1 and CDR2: SGHRS and YFSETQ. Unmatched junction bases numbered 15, after V lost 4 bases and J lost 0 bases. CDR3 length: 18 amino acids. The CDR3 here is CASSPERSNRGLNTEAFF. The CDR3, as DNA: TGCGCCAGCAGCCCAGAACGGTCCAACAGGGGCTTGAACACTGAAGCTTTCTTT. Full variable domain (missing parts from reference TRBV5-1 and TRBJ1-1): KAGVTQTPRYLIKTRGQQVTLSCSPISGHRSVSWYQQTPGQGLQFLFEYFSETQRNKGNFPGRFSGRQFSNSRSEMNVSTLELGDSALYLCASSPERSNRGLNTEAFFGQGTRLTVV.

CDR3 coding DNA: TGTGCCAGCAGCTTGGCCCTAGCGGGAGGACCCTCTCAAGAGACCCAGTACTTC. This encodes CASSLALAGGPSQETQYF. V is TRBV5-6 and J is TRBJ2-5; TRBD2 aligns across 11 bases. The trim removed 0 bases at V and 2 bases at J, leaving 9 bases unmatched. Germline V lookup: CDR1 SGHDT, CDR2 YYEEEE. CDR3 length: 18 amino acids.

The chain joins TRBV6-2 or TRBV6-3 to TRBJ1-5; D gene unclear. From germline, CDR1 is MNHEY and CDR2 SVGEGT. V shed 2 bases and J shed 2 bases, with 7 bases lying between them. The CDR3 covers 14 residues. The CDR3 DNA reads as TGTGCCAGCAGTTACCAGGTCGGCAATCAGCCCCAGCATTTT. Its protein product is CASSYQVGNQPQHF.

The chain combines TRBV14 with TRBJ2-1; D uncertain. Germline CDR1 is SGHDN and CDR2 is FVKESK. Trimming left V 1 base short and J 5 bases short, with 12 bases between. This CDR3 is 15 amino acids long. For the CDR3, the DNA is TGTGCCAGCAGCCAAGTCGTCGGAGCGAACAATGAGCAGTTCTTC. Amino acids: CASSQVVGANNEQFF.

This chain connects TRBV29-1 to TRBJ1-1; D is undetermined. From germline, CDR1 is SQVTM and CDR2 ANQGSEA. V shed 4 bases and J shed 8 bases, with 11 bases lying between them. This CDR3 has 11 residues. This CDR3 reads CSVVFQVEAFF. CDR3 nucleotides: TGCAGCGTTGTGTTCCAGGTGGAAGCTTTCTTT. Complete variable domain (other parts from reference TRBV29-1 and TRBJ1-1): SAVISQKPSRDICQRGTSLTIQCQVDSQVTMMFWYRQQPGQSLTLIATANQGSEATYESGFVIDKFPISRPNLTFSTLTVSNMSPEDSSIYLCSVVFQVEAFFGQGTRLTVV.

The rearrangement uses TRBV5-4 and TRBJ2-6, with 8 nucleotides matching TRBD1. This CDR3 has 14 residues. Trimming cost V 9 bases and J 3 bases; bases outside gene matches: 5. From germline, CDR1 is SGHNT and CDR2 YYREEE (reference sequence). The CDR3 region has the DNA TGTGCCACGAAGACAGGGGTTGGGGCCAACGTCCTGACTTTC. Protein: CATKTGVGANVLTF.

The CDR3 here is CASTRGSAVGGELFF. In DNA form, the CDR3 reads TGTGCCAGCACCAGAGGATCAGCGGTCGGCGGGGAGCTGTTTTTT. This sequence joins TRBV27 and TRBJ2-2; possible D gene TRBD2, 5 bases. CDR1 and CDR2 from the germline V gene are MNHEY and SMNVEV (reference sequence). The V and J ends lost 7 bases and 7 bases respectively, with 19 bases between them. The CDR3 sequence is 15 residues long.

The chain recombines TRBV30 with TRBJ2-5; D might be TRBD1 (6 bases). This CDR3 is 15 amino acids long. Germline CDR1 and CDR2: GTSNPN and SVGIG (reference sequence). Trimming pared 1 base from V and 5 bases from J, leaving 17 bases between. Here the CDR3 DNA reads TGTGCCTGGAGTGCCAATTCGGGACATCGGGAGACCCAGTACTTC. The encoded protein is CAWSANSGHRETQYF.

This clone was detected only once. The chain combines TRBV6-5 with TRBJ1-2; TRBD1 aligns across 8 bases. The CDR3 is 14 amino acids. With 6 bases clipped from V and 6 bases from J, the junction kept 9 bases outside the gene matches. Germline V gene sequence: CDR1 MNHEY, CDR2 SVGAGI. The CDR3 reads CASRRPSTGDGYTF. In DNA form, the CDR3 reads TGTGCCAGCAGGCGTCCCTCGACAGGGGATGGCTACACCTTC.

The chain has TRBV28 and TRBJ1-1, with D perhaps matching TRBD1 (5 bases). This CDR3 region has 17 residues. Between the trimmed V and J ends, which lost 0 bases and 3 bases, there was a span of 17 bases. Germline CDR1 MDHEN, CDR2 SYDVKM. The DNA for the CDR3 is TGTGCCAGCAGTTTATGGGCGGGGCCCCAACTCGACACTGAAGCTTTCTTT. Residues: CASSLWAGPQLDTEAFF. Variable domain in full (rest from reference TRBV28 and TRBJ1-1): DVKVTQSSRYLVKRTGEKVFLECVQDMDHENMFWYRQDPGLGLRLIYFSYDVKMKEKGDIPEGYSVSREKKERFSLILESASTNQTSMYLCASSLWAGPQLDTEAFFGQGTRLTVV.

Only one count was recorded for this clone. This sequence joins TRBV30 and TRBJ1-4; TRBD1 agrees at 9 bases. The V gene end was trimmed by 3 bases and the J gene end by 6 bases; junction bases not matched to a gene: 8. From germline, CDR1 is GTSNPN and CDR2 SVGIG (reference sequence). The CDR3 sequence is 15 residues long. CDR3 amino acids: CAWSRGGQGDEKLFF. The CDR3 DNA sequence: TGTGCCTGGAGCCGGGGGGGACAGGGTGATGAAAAACTGTTTTTT.

The chain carries TRBV30 and TRBJ1-5; 8 positions match TRBD1. In germline, CDR1 is GTSNPN, CDR2 SVGIG (reference sequence). The CDR3 consists of 15 residues. The junction had 8 bases not matched to a gene; V was cut back by 4 bases and J by 3 bases. The DNA for the CDR3 is TGTGCCTGGACCCGAGACAGGGGAAACAATCAGCCCCAGCATTTT. Its protein is CAWTRDRGNNQPQHF.

V usage is TRBV11-3 and J usage is TRBJ2-1; D gene uncertain. This CDR3 is built from 12 residues. Between the trimmed V and J ends, which lost 2 bases and 5 bases, there was a span of 4 bases. Germline lookup yields CDR1 SGHNT and CDR2 YENEEA. The CDR3 reads CASSLLDNEQFF. The CDR3 DNA is TGTGCCAGCAGCTTACTAGACAATGAGCAGTTCTTC.

This clone was observed a handful of times. The J gene is TRBJ2-7, the V gene TRBV30; 9 bases align to TRBD2. V gave up 1 base and J gave up 2 bases; unmatched junction bases: 12. The CDR3 is 17 amino acids. Per germline, CDR1 GTSNPN and CDR2 SVGIG (reference sequence). This chain's CDR3 is CAWSDTSGLNTPYEQYF. CDR3 coding DNA: TGTGCCTGGAGTGACACTAGCGGGCTGAACACTCCCTACGAGCAGTACTTC.

The chain links TRBV10-3 to TRBJ1-5, with D unresolved. Germline V gene sequence: CDR1 ENHRY, CDR2 SYGVKD. The germline V and J ends were trimmed by 7 bases and 0 bases, with 19 bases remaining between them. The CDR3 runs to 17 residues. The CDR3 reads CAINKGAKDYSNQPQHF. CDR3 nucleotide sequence: TGTGCCATCAACAAGGGAGCAAAAGACTATAGCAATCAGCCCCAGCATTTT.

This chain connects TRBV5-4 to TRBJ1-2; D possibly corresponds to TRBD1 (6 bases). The CDR3 has 14 amino acids. Trimming took off 4 bases at V and 1 base at J, with 11 bases between the two ends. Germline V gene data show CDR1 as SGHNT and CDR2 as YYREEE (reference sequence). The chain's CDR3 is CASSGQQGNYGYTF. The CDR3, as DNA: TGTGCCAGCAGCGGCCAACAGGGTAACTATGGCTACACCTTC.

The CDR3 DNA reads TGTGCCAGCAGCCCCCTTAGCGCCCTCTCCTACGAGCAGTACTTC. It codes for CASSPLSALSYEQYF. The V and J genes are TRBV28 and TRBJ2-7; D is perhaps TRBD2 (5 bases). Looked up from germline, CDR1 is MDHEN and CDR2 is SYDVKM. CDR3 length: 15 amino acids. V dropped 6 bases and J dropped 0 bases, with 15 bases sitting between them.

The chain is built from TRBV4-3 and TRBJ1-4; D remains unclear. V was shortened by 0 bases and J by 8 bases, with 10 bases between the two germline ends. The CDR3 has 14 residues. Per the germline V gene, CDR1 is LGHNA and CDR2 is YSLEER. The chain's CDR3 is CASSQDWAAEKLFF. The CDR3 region has the DNA TGCGCCAGCAGCCAAGATTGGGCCGCCGAAAAACTGTTTTTT.

The rearrangement joins TRBV4-3 to TRBJ1-5; 7 nucleotides match TRBD1. The CDR3 is 14 amino acids. CDR1 and CDR2 from the germline V gene are LGHNA and YSLEER. V lost 4 bases and J lost 6; bases outside the gene matches: 6. CDR3 sequence (DNA): TGCGCCAGCAGCCTAAACAGGGGAAGTCAGCCCCAGCATTTT. Translating gives CASSLNRGSQPQHF.

The chain employs TRBV10-3 and TRBJ2-1; possibly TRBD2 for D (5 bases). This CDR3 is 14 amino acids long. V was pared by 11 bases and J by 2 bases, with 16 bases between. Germline values: CDR1 ENHRY, CDR2 SYGVKD. Here the CDR3 reads CALARSGTYNEQFF. The CDR3 DNA is TGTGCCCTCGCTAGATCCGGGACCTACAATGAGCAGTTCTTC.

The gene calls are TRBV5-4 and TRBJ2-5, with a weak D call TRBD2 (5 bases). Per germline, CDR1 SGHNT and CDR2 YYREEE (reference sequence). There are 15 residues in the CDR3. Trimming left V 3 bases short and J 1 base short, with 13 bases between. CDR3 nucleotides: TGTGCCAGCAGCTCGGCGGGTGGTGGCCAAGAGACCCAGTACTTC. It codes for CASSSAGGGQETQYF. The complete variable domain, with remaining parts taken from reference TRBV5-4 and TRBJ2-5, reads ETGVTQSPTHLIKTRGQQVTLRCSSQSGHNTVSWYQQALGQGPQFIFQYYREEENGRGNFPPRFSGLQFPNYSSELNVNALELDDSALYLCASSSAGGGQETQYFGPGTRLLVL.

This sequence joins TRBV5-5 and TRBJ1-6; D uncertain. CDR1 SGHKS and CDR2 YYEKEE come from the germline V gene (reference sequence). Between the trimmed V and J ends, which lost 1 base and 0 bases, there was a span of 11 bases. CDR3 size: 17 residues. For the CDR3, the DNA is TGTGCCAGCAGCTTGCCAAGCGCGTCCTCCTATAATTCACCCCTCCACTTT. Translation gives CASSLPSASSYNSPLHF.